Listed here are 17 T cell receptor beta chains from one sample, sequenced in a study of early T cells in non-severe SARS-CoV-2 infection. A single record per CDR3 protein comes from TCRdb applying MiXCR to the 5' RACE reads. Of fewer than 120,000 distinct CDR3 sequences in the sample, approximately 12% were seen once. This sample comprised whole blood, obtained at baseline. All receptors derive from an adult who was a healthcare worker with PCR-confirmed SARS-CoV-2 infection or an uninfected control (not recorded which).

This chain joins TRBV10-2 and TRBJ1-5; TRBD1 matches 7 bases. CDR1 is WSHSY and CDR2 is SAAADI in the germline V gene. V lost 5 bases to trimming and J lost 4 bases; unmatched junction nucleotides: 5. The CDR3 totals 14 residues. CDR3 protein: CASSLSDRNQPQHF. The CDR3 nucleotides read TGCGCCAGCAGTTTATCGGACAGGAATCAGCCCCAGCATTTT.

The sample holds a few counts of this clonotype. V and J are TRBV18 and TRBJ2-7, with 7 bases aligning to TRBD1. J lost 3 bases, V lost 4 bases, and 12 bases had no gene match. The CDR3 contains 16 residues. The germline V gene has CDR1 KGHSH and CDR2 LQKENI. DNA for the CDR3: TGTGCCAGCTCACGGGTATATGGTCGGGACAGCTACGAGCAGTACTTC. As protein: CASSRVYGRDSYEQYF.

This clonotype was counted at least ten times. V usage is TRBV18 and J usage is TRBJ2-7; D possibly corresponds to TRBD1 (6 bases). Germline V lookup: CDR1 KGHSH, CDR2 LQKENI. V was clipped by 6 bases and J by 0 bases, with 15 bases between them. The CDR3 runs 15 residues. In DNA form, the CDR3 reads TGTGCCAGCTCCAAGGACAGCCAAATCTCCTACGAGCAGTACTTC. Encoded protein: CASSKDSQISYEQYF.

This clonotype was detected ten times or more. The genes are TRBV2 and TRBJ1-2; 12 nucleotides line up with TRBD1. With V trimmed by 4 bases and J by 9 bases, 18 bases remained unmatched. In germline, CDR1 is SNHLY, CDR2 FYNNEI. The CDR3 loop spans 18 amino acids. In DNA form, the CDR3 reads TGTGCCAGCAGTGGGCTTGGGGGACAGGGGGCTTTAACTTCGCGCTACACCTTC. Residues: CASSGLGGQGALTSRYTF.

This clonotype was observed a few times. The genes are TRBV20-1 and TRBJ2-1, with TRBD2 identical over 9 bases. CDR1 and CDR2 from the germline V gene are DFQATT and SNEGSKA (reference sequence). V shed 2 bases and J 0 bases; nucleotides not matched to a gene: 2. This CDR3 spans 15 amino acids. DNA of the CDR3: TGCAGTGCTAGACCTAGCGGGGACTCCTACAATGAGCAGTTCTTC. Encoded protein: CSARPSGDSYNEQFF.

The CDR3 reads CASSYNPVPGTEAFF. The CDR3 DNA reads TGCGCCAGCAGCTACAACCCGGTCCCGGGGACTGAAGCTTTCTTT. The chain uses TRBV5-1 and TRBJ1-1; D is undetermined. Deletions cut 3 bases from V and 5 bases from J, with 17 bases between. This CDR3 has 15 amino acids. Germline values: CDR1 SGHRS, CDR2 YFSETQ.

The chain couples TRBV20-1 to TRBJ2-2, with D perhaps matching TRBD1 (5 bases). The germline V and J ends were trimmed by 3 bases and 2 bases, with 7 bases remaining between them. This CDR3 region has 13 residues. Germline CDR1 DFQATT, CDR2 SNEGSKA (reference sequence). The CDR3 DNA sequence: TGCAGTGCTAGGACAGTTAACACCGGGGAGCTGTTTTTT. It specifies CSARTVNTGELFF.

The genes are TRBV20-1 and TRBJ2-3, with 10 bases aligning to TRBD2. J lost 7 bases, V lost 1 base, and 14 bases had no gene match. The CDR3 has 17 residues. The germline CDR1 and CDR2 sequences are DFQATT and SNEGSKA (reference sequence). The CDR3 nucleotides read TGCAGTGCTAGAGCCCTAGGGACTAGCGCTGCTTTCTATACGCAGTATTTT. This codes for CSARALGTSAAFYTQYF.

This clonotype was detected ten times or more. This chain links TRBV7-9 with TRBJ1-1, with TRBD1 as a possible D gene (5 bases). Trimming cost V 2 bases and J 1 base, with 11 bases left between them. From germline, CDR1 is SEHNR and CDR2 FQNEAQ (reference sequence). There are 15 residues in the CDR3. CDR3: CASSLNSGTNTEAFF. The CDR3, as DNA: TGTGCCAGCAGCTTAAACTCAGGGACGAACACTGAAGCTTTCTTT.

The genes are TRBV7-3 and TRBJ2-6; maybe TRBD1 (6 bases). V dropped 5 bases and J dropped 1 base, with 12 bases sitting between them. CDR1 and CDR2 from the germline V gene are SGHTA and FQGTGA. This CDR3 is built from 16 residues. CDR3 DNA: TGTGCCAGCAGCCGACGGACAGTGTCTGGGGCCAACGTCCTGACTTTC. This encodes CASSRRTVSGANVLTF.

This clonotype was recorded a few times. The chain recombines TRBV21-1 with TRBJ1-2. TRBV21-1 corresponds to a pseudogene. The CDR3 loop spans 17 amino acids. CDR3 sequence: CASSKDRMAVLGYGYTF. The CDR3 DNA reads as TGTGCCAGCAGCAAAGACCGTATGGCCGTCTTGGGGTATGGCTACACCTTC.

This sequence joins TRBV5-6 and TRBJ2-3, with 7 nucleotides matching TRBD2. The V segment lost 4 bases and the J segment 4 bases; nucleotides outside the gene matches: 6. Germline V gene lookup returns CDR1 SGHDT and CDR2 YYEEEE. The CDR3 is 14 amino acids. CDR3 sequence (DNA): TGTGCCAGCAGCCTAAGTGCGGGGGCAGATACGCAGTATTTT. It yields the protein CASSLSAGADTQYF.

The CDR3 is CASSSPLAGEEQFF. The CDR3, as DNA: TGTGCCAGCAGTTCCCCGCTAGCGGGAGAGGAGCAGTTCTTC. The gene calls are TRBV6-6 and TRBJ2-1, with 10 bases identical to TRBD2. J lost 10 bases, V lost 4 bases, and 7 bases had no gene match. This CDR3 has 14 residues. Germline V gene lookup returns CDR1 MNHNY and CDR2 SVGAGI (reference sequence).

This clonotype showed up just a few times. The chain recombines TRBV20-1 with TRBJ2-5, with D perhaps matching TRBD1 (5 bases). The germline CDR1 and CDR2 sequences are DFQATT and SNEGSKA (reference sequence). There are 14 residues in the CDR3. Trimming cost V 3 bases and J 4 bases, with 15 bases left between them. This chain's CDR3 is CSASRRVVGETQYF. DNA for the CDR3: TGCAGTGCTAGCCGCAGGGTCGTAGGAGAGACCCAGTACTTC.

This clonotype was observed a few times. The J gene is TRBJ1-2, the V gene TRBV6-1; D remains ambiguous. The CDR3 runs to 17 residues. Germline CDR1 is MNHNS and CDR2 is SASEGT. V lost 0 bases and J 5 bases, leaving 19 bases between the germline ends. As DNA, the CDR3 is TGTGCCAGCAGTGAAGCATCGACAAGTTGGCAACGGTATGGCTACACCTTC. It translates to CASSEASTSWQRYGYTF.

Ten or more counts support this clonotype. J is TRBJ2-3 and V is TRBV11-2; D may be TRBD1 (5 bases). Trimming pared 0 bases from V and 1 base from J, leaving 14 bases between. There are 17 residues in the CDR3. Germline V gene sequence: CDR1 SGHAT, CDR2 FQNNGV. The CDR3 here is CASSLEGAQWGTDTQYF. CDR3 DNA: TGTGCCAGCAGCTTAGAAGGGGCCCAGTGGGGCACAGATACGCAGTATTTT.

This clonotype has just a few counts. The chain carries TRBV2 and TRBJ2-7; 12 bases are a match to TRBD2. The CDR3 consists of 14 residues. Germline assignment: CDR1 SNHLY and CDR2 FYNNEI. The V and J ends lost 6 bases and 2 bases, in that order; junction bases with no gene match: 2. As DNA, the CDR3 is TGTGCCAGCAGACCTAGCGGGAGGGCCTACGAGCAGTACTTC. Its protein product is CASRPSGRAYEQYF. Combining the CDR3 with reference TRBV2 and TRBJ2-7 gives the whole variable domain EPEVTQTPSHQVTQMGQEVILRCVPISNHLYFYWYRQILGQKVEFLVSFYNNEISEKSEIFDDQFSVERPDGSNFTLKIRSTKLEDSAMYFCASRPSGRAYEQYFGPGTRLTVT.